This T cell receptor beta chain is drawn from a study of blood T cell repertoires in COVID-19 (dated by TCRdb to 2020 to 2021). Turning to the overall study: The collaborator samples originated in the United States, Italy and Spain and spanned the acute and convalescent phases of COVID-19. Samples were obtained from the ongoing ImmuneRACE study (first 160 participants) and from about 1,300 subjects provided by 6 global collaborators. Sample metadata almost always included a de-identified subject ID, COVID-19 status, age in years and sex. Where HLA class I and class II types were available, the types were taken from metadata supplied by the sample provider, not from assay-based typing. The prospective study material was composed of cDNA or gDNA derived from T cells, B-cell-depleted T cells, or PBMCs. The repertoires were released in a freely available public database intended as a resource for research on the immune response to SARS-CoV-2. The dataset comprised deeply sampled blood TCRbeta repertoires from subjects exposed to, actively infected with, or recovered from COVID-19.

TCRbeta CDR3 regions were amplified from genomic DNA using the immunoSEQ Assay, a bias-controlled multiplex PCR. Per the authors' processing: The number of nucleated cells in each sample was estimated from the amplification of reference gene primers within the assay. To quantify the absolute abundance of each unique TCRbeta CDR3 rearrangement, sequence reads were collapsed and filtered. Productive Simpson clonality was computed per sample as the square root of Simpson's diversity index over productive rearrangements. Held by TCRdb, this immuneACCESS table contains in-frame sequences only and omits some clones. Under half of the omission traces to an unresolved V gene where checked; the cause of the rest is unknown. The D gene and trimming were derived from the DNA, and the V and J assignments and clone size from that table. The sample profile shows about 260,000 clones; roughly 87% of them were found once. About 0.7% of the sample is taken by the ten largest.

Collaborating institutions collected whole blood in K2EDTA tubes following their own protocols. Collaborator samples were shipped for TCRbeta analysis as frozen whole blood, isolated PBMCs, or DNA extracted from either sample type. Points on this clone: This receptor's antigen is unknown. The sample holds no much larger clone one base away, and base qualities are not on file.

The CDR3 sequence holds 15 residues, the cysteine and phenylalanine included. The read is trimmed to its CDR3 DNA, 45 bases read in frame from base 1. Looking up the germline V gene (reference sequence) yields CDR1 PRHDT and CDR2 FYEKMQ. The germline V end is reduced by 4 bases and the J end by 5 bases; junction bases left unmatched: 6. Overall study outcomes, separate from this receptor: How much clinical and demographic metadata was included differed by source and by participant, and the metadata was provided uncurated.

The V and J genes are TRBV13 and TRBJ2-7; 12 middle bases align to TRBD2. The sample consisted of peripheral blood. The sequence was obtained from a human donor in a cohort sampled during active COVID-19. In nucleotides, the sequence is TGTGCCAGCAGCTCAAGACTAGCGGGAGTGAACGAGCAGTACTTC. Translated, this gives CASSSRLAGVNEQYF.